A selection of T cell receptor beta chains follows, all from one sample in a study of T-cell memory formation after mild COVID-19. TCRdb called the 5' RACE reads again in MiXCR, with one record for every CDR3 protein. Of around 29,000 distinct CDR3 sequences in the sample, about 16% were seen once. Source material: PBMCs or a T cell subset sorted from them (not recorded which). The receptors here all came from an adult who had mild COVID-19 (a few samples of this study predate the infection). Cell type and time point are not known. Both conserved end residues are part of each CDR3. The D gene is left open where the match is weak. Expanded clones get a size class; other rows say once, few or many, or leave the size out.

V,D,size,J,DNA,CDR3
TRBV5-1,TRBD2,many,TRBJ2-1,TGCGCCAGCAGCTTGGCCCCGTCGACTAGCGGGAGCTCCTACAATGAGCAGTTCTTC,CASSLAPSTSGSSYNEQFF
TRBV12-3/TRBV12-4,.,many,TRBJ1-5,TGTGCCAGCAGCACCTCGGGGAGTCAGCCCCAGCATTTT,CASSTSGSQPQHF
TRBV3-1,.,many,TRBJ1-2,TGTGCCAGCAGCCAAGAATGGCGGCGCGGGCATGGCTACACCTTC,CASSQEWRRGHGYTF
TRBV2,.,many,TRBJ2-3,TGTGCCAGCAGTGAACAGGGCCGGACAGATACGCAGTATTTT,CASSEQGRTDTQYF
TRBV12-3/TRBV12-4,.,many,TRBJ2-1,TGTGCCAGCAGCCCAGGATTCTCCTACAATGAGCAGTTCTTC,CASSPGFSYNEQFF
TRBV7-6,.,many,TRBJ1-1,TGTGCCAGCAGCGGTGGGCAGTCCGCCACTGAAGCTTTCTTT,CASSGGQSATEAFF
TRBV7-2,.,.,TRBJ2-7,TGTGCCAGCAGCTTAGGGTCCCTACCCCCATTGGCCCAGCAGTACTTC,CASSLGSLPPLAQQYF
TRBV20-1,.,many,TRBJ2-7,TGCAGTGCTAGAGATCTAAGAGGCCACGAGCAGTACTTC,CSARDLRGHEQYF
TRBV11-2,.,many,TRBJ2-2,TGTGCCAGCAGCTTAGGCGCCCTGGGCGCCGGGGAGCTGTTTTTT,CASSLGALGAGELFF
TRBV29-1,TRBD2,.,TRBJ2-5,TGCAGCGTTGAACCCCGGGGGGGCCTTCAGGAGACCCAGTACTTC,CSVEPRGGLQETQYF
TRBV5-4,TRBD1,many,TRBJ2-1,TGTGCCAGCAGTCCGGGACAGGGGGCGCGGAATGAGCAGTTCTTC,CASSPGQGARNEQFF
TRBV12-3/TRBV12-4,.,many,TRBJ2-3,TGTGCCAGCAGTGGGGTGCCCGAAACAGATACGCAGTATTTT,CASSGVPETDTQYF
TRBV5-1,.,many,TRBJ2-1,TGCGCCAGCAGCTTGGACTGGAATGAGCAGTTCTTC,CASSLDWNEQFF
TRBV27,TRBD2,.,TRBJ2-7,TGTGCCAGCAGTTTTCGTTATTCCGAGACTAGCGTGAGCTCCTACGAGCAGTACTTC,CASSFRYSETSVSSYEQYF
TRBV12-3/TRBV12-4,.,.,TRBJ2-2,TGTGCCAGCCCAGGGAATACCGGGGAGCTGTTTTTT,CASPGNTGELFF
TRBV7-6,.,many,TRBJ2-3,TGTGCCAGCAGCTTAGGGAGCCAGGGCCCTTATACGCAGTATTTT,CASSLGSQGPYTQYF
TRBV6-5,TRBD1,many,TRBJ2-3,TGTGCCAGCAGTTCAGCCGGGACAGACACAGATACGCAGTATTTT,CASSSAGTDTDTQYF
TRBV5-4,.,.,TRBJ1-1,TGTGCCATGGGGGGGGTGAACACTGAAGCTTTCTTT,CAMGGVNTEAFF
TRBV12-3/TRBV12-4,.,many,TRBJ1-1,TGTGCCAGCAGTCTCCGGATGAACACTGAAGCTTTCTTT,CASSLRMNTEAFF
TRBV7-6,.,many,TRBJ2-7,TGTGCCAGCAGCTCAAATCGACGGGAGCAGTACTTC,CASSSNRREQYF
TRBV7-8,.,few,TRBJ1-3,TGTGCCAGCAGCTTAGTCAGGCAGGGAATACAGAACACCATATATTTT,CASSLVRQGIQNTIYF
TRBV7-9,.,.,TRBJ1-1,TGTGCCAGCAGCCGCGGGGGAGGGCAGGGTGAGGCTTTCTTT,CASSRGGGQGEAFF
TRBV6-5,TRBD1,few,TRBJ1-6,TGTGCCAGCAGTGGGGGACAGGGGAATTCACCCCTCCACTTT,CASSGGQGNSPLHF
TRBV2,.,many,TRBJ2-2,TGTGCCAGCAATGGGGGACTTGGGCTGTTGGCCACCGGGGAGCTGTTTTTT,CASNGGLGLLATGELFF
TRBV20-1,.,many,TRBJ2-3,TGCAGTGCTAGAACGCGGGGATGGACAGATACGCAGTATTTT,CSARTRGWTDTQYF
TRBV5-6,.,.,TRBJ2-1,TGTGCCAGCAGCTCCTTAGGTTACAATGAGCAGTTCTTC,CASSSLGYNEQFF
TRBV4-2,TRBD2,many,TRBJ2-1,TGTGCCAGCAGCCAAGCCCTTCTAGCGGGGGGGGCCCAGGGAGAGCAGTTCTTC,CASSQALLAGGAQGEQFF
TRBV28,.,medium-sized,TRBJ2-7,TGTGCCAGCAGCAGCTCCTACGAGCAGTACTTC,CASSSSYEQYF
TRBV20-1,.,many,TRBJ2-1,TGCAGTGCTAAAGATTTCAGGCTTAGCTCCTACAATGAGCAGTTCTTC,CSAKDFRLSSYNEQFF
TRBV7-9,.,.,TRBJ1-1,TGTGCCAGCAGCTTTGGACCGACTGAAGCTTTCTTT,CASSFGPTEAFF
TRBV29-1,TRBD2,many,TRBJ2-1,TGCAGCGTTGTGGGCGGGGGTACCTACAATGAGCAGTTCTTC,CSVVGGGTYNEQFF
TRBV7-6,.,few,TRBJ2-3,TGTGCCAGGGCCCCGGGAGCCCCAGGCACAGATACGCAGTATTTT,CARAPGAPGTDTQYF
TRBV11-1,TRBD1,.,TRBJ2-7,TGTGCCGGCAGCTCGACAGGGTTCTACGAGCAGTACTTC,CAGSSTGFYEQYF
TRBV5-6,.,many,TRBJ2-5,TGTGCCAGCAGCCGGGACGTAGAGGAGACCCAGTACTTC,CASSRDVEETQYF
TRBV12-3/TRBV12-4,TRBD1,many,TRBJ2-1,TGTGCCAGCTCCCCGGGACAGGGGGAATACAATGAGCAGTTCTTC,CASSPGQGEYNEQFF
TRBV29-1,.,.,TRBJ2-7,TGCAGCGTTGAGGGCCTCTACGAGCAGTACTTC,CSVEGLYEQYF
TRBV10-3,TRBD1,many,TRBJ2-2,TGTGCCATCAGAATTGGCGGGACAGGACAGAACACCGGGGAGCTGTTTTTT,CAIRIGGTGQNTGELFF
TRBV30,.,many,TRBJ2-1,TGTGCCTGGAGTGTATTTAGCGAAAAAGATGACTACAATGAGCAGTTCTTC,CAWSVFSEKDDYNEQFF
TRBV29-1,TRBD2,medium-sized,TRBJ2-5,TGCAGCGGGGGGAGGGAGATTACTAGTCCCCAAGAGACCCAGTACTTC,CSGGREITSPQETQYF
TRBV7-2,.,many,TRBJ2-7,TGTGCCAGCAGCTTAGCGTCGCCCTACGAGCAGTACTTC,CASSLASPYEQYF
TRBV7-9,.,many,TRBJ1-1,TGTGCCAGCAGCTTGGAGGGGGTGAACACTGAAGCTTTCTTT,CASSLEGVNTEAFF
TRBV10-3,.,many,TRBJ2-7,TGTGCCACCGGACCTCCTTTGGGCGAGCAGTACTTC,CATGPPLGEQYF
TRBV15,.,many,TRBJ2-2,TGTGCCACCAGCAGAGAACCACTCCGGCAGAACACCGGGGAGCTGTTTTTT,CATSREPLRQNTGELFF
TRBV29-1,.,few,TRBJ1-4,TGCAGCGCTGGGATGGTTGGGGATGAAAAACTGTTTTTT,CSAGMVGDEKLFF
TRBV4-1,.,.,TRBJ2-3,TGCGCCAGCAGCCAAGTTGCGGCAGGGACCACAGATACGCAGTATTTT,CASSQVAAGTTDTQYF
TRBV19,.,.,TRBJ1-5,TGTGCCAGTAGTGAGGTTGCCGGCAATCAGCCCCAGCATTTT,CASSEVAGNQPQHF
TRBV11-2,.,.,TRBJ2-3,TGTGCCAGCAGCTTATCCTCTAGCTTTAATTCAGATACGCAGTATTTT,CASSLSSSFNSDTQYF
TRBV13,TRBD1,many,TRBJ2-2,TGTGCCAGCACCTCCCTAGGGAAGAGGGGACAGGAGACCAACACCGGGGAGCTGTTTTTT,CASTSLGKRGQETNTGELFF
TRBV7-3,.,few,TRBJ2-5,TGTGCCAGCAGCTTAAGGGACCAAGAGACCCAGTACTTC,CASSLRDQETQYF
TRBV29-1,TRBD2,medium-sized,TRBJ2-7,TGCAGCGTTGTACTAGCGGGAGGTCGCGAGCAGTACTTC,CSVVLAGGREQYF
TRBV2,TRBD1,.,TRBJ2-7,TGTGCCAGTTCCGGGACAGGGGGCGGGGAGCAGTACTTC,CASSGTGGGEQYF
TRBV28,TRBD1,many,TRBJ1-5,TGTGCCAGCAGTTCGGAGGGGGCCGGTAATCAGCCCCAGCATTTT,CASSSEGAGNQPQHF
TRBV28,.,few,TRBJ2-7,TGTGCCAGCACCTCAACCGGGAGAGGGTGGGGCGGAATAGGACGGACCTACGAGCAGTACTTC,CASTSTGRGWGGIGRTYEQYF
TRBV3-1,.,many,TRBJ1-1,TGTGCCAGCAGCCAAGGTCTGGGGGCGACTGAAGCTTTCTTT,CASSQGLGATEAFF
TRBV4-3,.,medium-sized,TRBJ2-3,TGCGCCAGCAGCCCGGCACCGGGACACAGCACAGATACGCAGTATTTT,CASSPAPGHSTDTQYF